This T cell receptor beta chain was obtained from a study of T cell changes during pregnancy in multiple sclerosis. The CDR3 has 15 amino acids. Trimming removed 6 bases at V and 6 bases at J, with 18 bases between. Germline CDR1 reads SGHDT; CDR2 reads YYEEEE. TCRdb's table, derived via immunoSEQ multiplex PCR, lists solely in-frame clones and lacks some. The repertoire has tens of thousands of clones, 80% to 95% of them found once; the top ten carry around 1.6%. This material consisted of peripheral blood, taken in the first trimester of pregnancy. The chain carries TRBV5-6 and TRBJ2-2; tentative D call: TRBD2 (6 bases). This TCR was recovered from a female donor in good health, enrolled as a control in a pregnancy study. The CDR3 reads CASTWDLGTAGELFF. Written as DNA, the CDR3 is TGTGCCAGCACCTGGGACTTAGGAACCGCCGGGGAGCTGTTTTTT.